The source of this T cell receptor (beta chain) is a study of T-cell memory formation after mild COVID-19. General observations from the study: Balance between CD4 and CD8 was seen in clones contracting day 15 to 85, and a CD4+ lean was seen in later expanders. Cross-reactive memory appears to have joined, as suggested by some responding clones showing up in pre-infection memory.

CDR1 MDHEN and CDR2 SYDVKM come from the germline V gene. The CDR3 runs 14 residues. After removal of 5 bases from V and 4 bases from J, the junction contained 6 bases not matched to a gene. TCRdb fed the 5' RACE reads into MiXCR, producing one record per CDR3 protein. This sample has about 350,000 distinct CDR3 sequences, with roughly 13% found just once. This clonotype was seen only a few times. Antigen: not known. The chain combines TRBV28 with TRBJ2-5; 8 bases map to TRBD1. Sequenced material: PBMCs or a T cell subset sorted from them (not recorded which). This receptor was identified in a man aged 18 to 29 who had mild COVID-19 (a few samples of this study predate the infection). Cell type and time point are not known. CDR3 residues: CASSPGGRTETQYF. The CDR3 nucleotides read TGTGCCAGCAGTCCAGGGGGCCGTACAGAGACCCAGTACTTC.